A selection of T cell receptor beta chains follows, all from one sample in a study of CD8+CD57+ T cells in acquired aplastic anemia. TCRdb redid the calling of the reads with MiXCR, one entry per CDR3 protein. In the table there are approximately 190,000 distinct CDR3 sequences, roughly half of which are singletons. The sample consisted of sorted CD4+, CD8+, or CD8+CD57+ T cells (not recorded which) from PBMCs. These receptor sequences come from a human donor with aplastic anemia. Both conserved end residues are trimmed from each CDR3. Some rows mark clone size as missing; the rest say once, few, many or name a class of expanded clone.

J,V,size,CDR3
TRBJ2-5,TRBV11-3,-,ASSPRTQETQY
TRBJ1-6,TRBV2,-,ASSSLDRDNSPLH
TRBJ2-7,TRBV6-5,-,ASSYQDAFDEQY
TRBJ2-3,TRBV20-1,-,SAGGGNTDTQY
TRBJ2-7,TRBV5-1,many,ASRTSGGKYYEQY
TRBJ1-2,TRBV7-2,-,ASSLEALGYT
TRBJ2-3,TRBV7-2,-,ASSLGTGWAWY
TRBJ1-1,TRBV10-3,few,AISESKGLNTEAF
TRBJ2-1,TRBV24-1,-,ATSDRRLAGGNEQF
TRBJ2-1,TRBV6-1,-,ASRTRNNEQF
TRBJ1-2,TRBV29-1,few,SGGSGPYGYT
TRBJ1-6,TRBV20-1,few,SASRGQENSPLH
TRBJ2-5,TRBV11-2,-,ASSLWGGLMETQY
TRBJ2-5,TRBV29-1,-,SGAHETQY
TRBJ2-2,TRBV20-1,many,SARSGITGELF
TRBJ2-2,TRBV6-1,-,ASSANANTGELF
TRBJ2-7,TRBV13,-,ASSPWTRTYEQY
TRBJ2-7,TRBV10-3,-,ASSEGASSSGGYEQY
TRBJ2-6,TRBV2,-,ASSDMRGANVLT
TRBJ2-7,TRBV5-1,-,ASSSSGRAVEQY
TRBJ1-5,TRBV2,-,ASRLSGKGQPQH
TRBJ2-1,TRBV6-1,-,ASSLRLALNEQF
TRBJ1-2,TRBV18,-,ASSPSGQGEGYT
TRBJ2-1,TRBV20-1,-,SASDGGRILEQF
TRBJ1-2,TRBV29-1,-,SVVWGYGYT
TRBJ1-5,TRBV24-1,many,ATSDPRTADQPQH
TRBJ2-2,TRBV12-3/TRBV12-4,-,ASSPFYSGDTGELF
TRBJ1-5,TRBV7-2,-,ASSSDRRQPQH
TRBJ2-1,TRBV19,few,ASRLAGTYNEQF
TRBJ2-1,TRBV5-1,-,ASSRTASITSSYNERF
TRBJ2-7,TRBV7-8,few,ASSSGRFYEQY
TRBJ2-1,TRBV5-1,many,ASSSYSTGINEQF
TRBJ2-7,TRBV24-1,-,ATSDSQGYEQY
TRBJ2-1,TRBV19,-,ASKDGLNSYNEQF
TRBJ2-1,TRBV7-2,-,ASSPSHNEQF
TRBJ2-5,TRBV7-9,-,ASSLTGLAGTQY
TRBJ1-2,TRBV19,many,ASSTHSGTVYGYT
TRBJ1-6,TRBV24-1,few,ATSEGTGVNSPLH
TRBJ2-5,TRBV20-1,-,SARPPTSGSKETQY
TRBJ1-2,TRBV12-3/TRBV12-4,-,ASSGQGYGGYT
TRBJ2-5,TRBV25-1,-,ASRYLRKRGETQY
TRBJ1-1,TRBV20-1,-,SASRGTGRHTEAF
TRBJ1-2,TRBV20-1,-,SVGRPSYGYT
TRBJ2-7,TRBV29-1,-,SVKDSSSYEQY
TRBJ2-5,TRBV29-1,-,SVSSTETQY
TRBJ2-7,TRBV20-1,-,SARDPSTYEQY
TRBJ2-1,TRBV7-3,many,ASSPNGAGTAF
TRBJ1-1,TRBV29-1,-,SVEDRGHLNTEAF
TRBJ1-6,TRBV11-2,few,ASSSDRVLSPLH
TRBJ1-1,TRBV24-1,once,ASSQDVWGHNTEAF
TRBJ2-7,TRBV5-1,many,ASSLSGTGSEQY
TRBJ1-6,TRBV7-7,-,ASSLDHGDNSPLH
TRBJ1-1,TRBV7-9,many,ASSWRQGNTEAF
TRBJ1-5,TRBV2,few,ANRGWFGNQPQH
TRBJ1-2,TRBV19,-,ASHRGRNHGYA